This entry lists 3 T cell receptor beta chains sequenced from one sample in a study of blood T cell repertoires in COVID-19. The protocol was immunoSEQ multiplex PCR, while the TCRdb copy is restricted to in-frame clones and leaves out a portion. Altogether a few hundred thousand clones are present, roughly 89% being singletons, with the ten largest covering 0.8% to 0.85%. Sequencing was carried out using peripheral blood. The receptors shown here come from a man aged 18 to 29 with COVID-19, enrolled during active disease.

This chain links TRBV11-3 with TRBJ2-7; D is possibly TRBD2 (5 bases). V lost 5 bases and J lost 0, with 11 bases in between. CDR3 length: 14 amino acids. Per germline, CDR1 SGHNT and CDR2 YENEEA. The CDR3 DNA reads as TGTGCCAGCAGCCGCGGGTTGAGCTCCTACGAGCAGTACTTC. It specifies CASSRGLSSYEQYF.

The chain carries TRBV11-3 and TRBJ1-1; D gene unclear. Trimming stripped 5 bases from V and 0 bases from J, with 10 bases between. Per the germline V gene, CDR1 is SGHNT and CDR2 is YENEEA. This CDR3 is 14 amino acids long. This CDR3 is CASSLGRLNTEAFF. In DNA, the CDR3 is TGTGCCAGCAGCCTGGGCAGATTGAACACTGAAGCTTTCTTT.

This clone was seen only a few times. This chain joins TRBV25-1 and TRBJ2-2; perhaps TRBD1 as D (6 bases). Germline lookup yields CDR1 MGHDK and CDR2 SYGVNS. Trimming stripped 3 bases from V and 6 bases from J, with 11 bases between. The CDR3 is 14 amino acids. This chain's CDR3 is CASSDDRPPGELFF. In DNA, the CDR3 is TGTGCCAGCAGTGATGACAGGCCGCCCGGGGAGCTGTTTTTT.